This T cell receptor beta chain comes out of a study of shared clonotypes between healthy human individuals. From germline, CDR1 is SGHTA and CDR2 FQGNSA. Trimming cost V 6 bases and J 5 bases; bases outside gene matches: 7. The CDR3 length is 15 residues. Whole-study results and caveats: Compared with clonotypes that all four donors shared, non-shared clonotypes had lower generation probabilities.

A CD45RA-negative memory subset and a CD45RA+ naive subset were separated from the CD4+ cells. An assay was performed, and its level was deep. The method was immunoSEQ multiplex PCR; TCRdb's version includes in-frame clones alone and lacks a portion of them. The sample holds millions of clones, 85% to 95% seen once. With respect to this clone: Its specificity is not known.

This rearrangement joins TRBV7-2 to TRBJ2-2, with 9 bases matching TRBD1. Sequencing was performed on naive CD4+ T cells sorted from blood. The subset here: CD45RA+ positively selected. This TCR was recovered from a man between 18 and 35 years old in good health. CDR3 amino acids: CASRLGQGWTGELFF. CDR3 DNA sequence: TGTGCCAGCAGGCTTGGACAGGGGTGGACCGGGGAGCTGTTTTTT. The whole variable domain, filled in from reference TRBV7-2 and TRBJ2-2, reads GAGVSQSPSNKVTEKGKDVELRCDPISGHTALYWYRQSLGQGLEFLIYFQGNSAPDKSGLPSDRFSAERTGGSVSTLTIQRTQQEDSAVYLCASRLGQGWTGELFFGEGSRLTVL.